This T cell receptor (beta chain) was retrieved from a study of T cell responses to AZD1222 COVID-19 vaccine. The study, taken as a whole, reports: Repertoire samples came only from after the peak T cell response. Baseline testing showed seropositivity in only a handful of AZD1222 recipients.

Pooled in the analysis were second doses at about 4 or about 12 weeks. Method: immunoSEQ multiplex PCR; TCRdb's copy keeps in-frame clones and lacks some. The sample contains around 80,000 clones, approximately 85% of which appear only once. As to this clone: Its antigen is unidentified.

Sequenced material: peripheral blood, taken 28 days after the second AZD1222 dose. The sequence was collected from an adult who received the AZD1222 COVID-19 vaccine.

CDR3 region: CASSLSGTGASNEKLFF. CDR3 DNA: TGTGCCAGCAGCTTGTCCGGGACAGGGGCCTCTAATGAAAAACTGTTTTTT. V and J are TRBV7-9 and TRBJ1-4; 10 positions agree with TRBD1. Germline CDR1 is SEHNR and CDR2 is FQNEAQ (reference sequence). With V trimmed by 3 bases and J by 3 bases, 7 bases remained unmatched. The length of the CDR3 is 17 residues.